One T cell receptor beta chain is described in this entry. With V trimmed by 6 bases and J by 3 bases, 7 bases remained unmatched. The CDR3 is made up of 14 amino acids. Germline CDR1 is SGHTA and CDR2 is FQGNSA. Authors' data handling: Using reference gene primer amplification, nucleated cell counts were estimated. Libraries were prepared by immunoSEQ multiplex PCR; TCRdb keeps only in-frame clonotypes and omits some of them. V and J calls and clone size are copied from that table; D and trimming were computed from the DNA. The table shows about 530,000 clones, with roughly 89% occurring only once. In Seattle, patients joined the study during active infection and were tracked longitudinally. The data were taken from a study of blood T cell repertoires in COVID-19. Study-wide background: Samples taken during acute and convalescent COVID-19 were collected in the United States, Italy and Spain.

The rearrangement joins TRBV7-2 to TRBJ1-1, with 7 bases that match TRBD1. The sequence came from a woman aged 50 to 60 with COVID-19, enrolled during active disease. Material: peripheral blood. The CDR3 nucleotides are TGTGCCAGCAGTCGGACAGGTGATTACACTGAAGCTTTCTTT. Translating gives CASSRTGDYTEAFF.